This entry lists 23 T cell receptor beta chains sequenced from one sample in a study of molecular identifiers for immune sequencing clone quantification. One entry per CDR3 protein results from TCRdb running MiXCR on the PCR reads. Here the sample spans some 590,000 distinct CDR3 sequences, roughly 23% being singletons. Sequenced sample: naive CD8+ T cells from blood, with Jurkat cell RNA spiked in. Sample subset: FACS-sorted CD8+CD4-CCR7+CD45RA+ naive T cells. The origin of the receptors is a human donor in good health. Some libraries in this study had Jurkat cell RNA spiked in.

This clonotype was counted many times. The rearrangement uses TRBV12-3 or TRBV12-4 and TRBJ2-3; D is ambiguous. The length of the CDR3 is 18 residues. The germline V and J ends were trimmed by 4 bases and 0 bases, with 20 bases remaining between them. The CDR3 sequence: CASSSTEVLKISTDTQYF. The CDR3, as DNA: TGTGCCAGCAGTTCCACAGAGGTACTTAAAATCAGCACAGATACGCAGTATTTT.

This clonotype was counted at least ten times. V gene TRBV6-5 combines with J gene TRBJ2-1; the D is unclear. The CDR3 consists of 12 residues. The germline V and J ends were trimmed by 4 bases and 9 bases, with 10 bases remaining between them. The germline V gene encodes CDR1 MNHEY and CDR2 SVGAGI. CDR3 region: CASSLVNGEQFF. CDR3 nucleotide sequence: TGTGCCAGCAGTTTGGTAAACGGTGAGCAGTTCTTC.

This clonotype was observed a few times. The chain carries TRBV19 and TRBJ1-5; 11 nucleotides align to TRBD1. CDR3 length: 15 amino acids. Germline CDR1 reads LNHDA; CDR2 reads SQIVND (reference sequence). The V and J ends lost 7 bases and 3 bases, in that order; junction bases with no gene match: 5. The CDR3 is CASTGTGGSNQPQHF. In nucleotides, the CDR3 is TGTGCCAGTACCGGGACAGGGGGTTCCAATCAGCCCCAGCATTTT. The full variable domain, with the rest looked up from reference TRBV19 and TRBJ1-5, is DGGITQSPKYLFRKEGQNVTLSCEQNLNHDAMYWYRQDPGQGLRLIYYSQIVNDFQKGDIAEGYSVSREKKESFPLTVTSAQKNPTAFYLCASTGTGGSNQPQHFGDGTRLSIL.

This clonotype was counted many times. V and J are TRBV20-1 and TRBJ2-7; TRBD1 aligns across 7 bases. There are 13 residues in the CDR3. The trim removed 6 bases at V and 2 bases at J, leaving 7 bases unmatched. The germline gives CDR1 DFQATT, CDR2 SNEGSKA (reference sequence). The CDR3 coding sequence is TGCAGTGCCAGTACCGGGACAGCCTACGAGCAGTACTTC. This encodes CSASTGTAYEQYF.

This clonotype was seen many times. The CDR3 region is CASSASGQGYEQYF. CDR3 coding DNA: TGTGCCAGCAGCGCGTCCGGACAGGGCTACGAGCAGTACTTC. This sequence joins TRBV7-9 and TRBJ2-7; 8 bases are a match to TRBD1. The CDR3 length is 14 residues. CDR1 is SEHNR, CDR2 FQNEAQ, per germline (reference sequence). V lost 5 bases, J lost 3 bases, and 6 bases stayed unmatched.

For this clonotype: An end of the junction does not agree with germline; a read error may underlie this. The chain links TRBV7-9 to TRBJ2-7; D unclear. Per germline, CDR1 SEHNR and CDR2 FQNEAQ (reference sequence). This CDR3 comprises 12 residues. For the CDR3, the DNA is TGTGCCGGCAGCACAGACCATGCAGAGCAGTACTTC. Amino acid sequence: CAGSTDHAEQYF.

V gene TRBV11-2 combines with J gene TRBJ2-7; 7 positions match TRBD1. Trimming at V came to 6 bases and at J to 6 bases, leaving 8 bases not matched to a gene. Per the germline V gene, CDR1 is SGHAT and CDR2 is FQNNGV. The CDR3 totals 13 residues. The CDR3 region is CASRSGTVTEQYF. In DNA, the CDR3 is TGTGCCAGCAGATCCGGGACAGTAACCGAGCAGTACTTC.

This clonotype was counted ten times or more. The J gene is TRBJ1-5, the V gene TRBV6-6, with 8 bases aligning to TRBD1. This CDR3 contains 13 residues. CDR1 is MNHNY, CDR2 SVGAGI, per germline (reference sequence). The V and J ends lost 5 bases and 7 bases, in that order; junction bases with no gene match: 4. In DNA, the CDR3 is TGTGCCAGCAGTCTACAGGGGGGGCAGCCCCAGCATTTT. It translates to CASSLQGGQPQHF.

This clonotype appeared many times. The rearrangement uses TRBV20-1 and TRBJ2-7, with 8 bases matching TRBD1. This CDR3 contains 14 residues. The germline V gene encodes CDR1 DFQATT and CDR2 SNEGSKA (reference sequence). V shed 5 bases and J 3 bases; nucleotides not matched to a gene: 9. This chain's CDR3 is CSAPPRTGFYEQYF. As DNA, the CDR3 is TGCAGTGCTCCCCCCCGGACAGGGTTCTACGAGCAGTACTTC.

The rearrangement uses TRBV12-3 or TRBV12-4 and TRBJ2-1; 7 nucleotides agree with TRBD1. This CDR3 is 13 amino acids long. V shed 8 bases and J 8 bases; nucleotides not matched to a gene: 9. In DNA form, the CDR3 reads TGTGCCAGCTCCGCGAGGGGGCTGGATGAGCAGTTCTTC. It codes for CASSARGLDEQFF.

V usage is TRBV7-9 and J usage is TRBJ2-7; D gene uncertain. V was clipped by 7 bases and J by 7 bases, with 26 bases between them. The CDR3 is 16 amino acids. Germline V gene lookup returns CDR1 SEHNR and CDR2 FQNEAQ (reference sequence). The CDR3 here is CASTSSRADLSMEQYF. CDR3 nucleotide sequence: TGTGCCAGCACAAGTTCACGCGCTGACCTTTCCATGGAGCAGTACTTC.

A few counts support this clonotype. The V gene is TRBV20-1, the J gene TRBJ1-6, with D unresolved. The V gene lost 0 bases and the J gene lost 9 bases, with 12 bases spanning the gap. The CDR3 has 14 amino acids. Germline CDR1 and CDR2: DFQATT and SNEGSKA (reference sequence). The CDR3 DNA reads as TGCAGTGCTAGAGATGAGGGTTTATTTTCACCCCTCCACTTT. Translated, it gives CSARDEGLFSPLHF.

The rearrangement links TRBV10-3 to TRBJ2-5, with 7 nucleotides matching TRBD1. Unmatched junction bases numbered 10, after V lost 3 bases and J lost 0 bases. This CDR3 is built from 17 residues. Germline CDR1 reads ENHRY; CDR2 reads SYGVKD. Here the CDR3 reads CAISDPPHQGDQETQYF. CDR3 nucleotide sequence: TGTGCCATCAGTGATCCCCCTCATCAGGGGGACCAAGAGACCCAGTACTTC.

DNA of the CDR3: TGTGCCAGCGGCCCACGACAGGCCCCAGATACGCAGTATTTT. Translating it yields CASGPRQAPDTQYF. V is TRBV9 and J is TRBJ2-3; D might be TRBD1 (6 bases). The germline V gene has CDR1 SGDLS and CDR2 YYNGEE. This CDR3 is 14 amino acids long. V was cut by 7 bases and J by 4 bases, with 16 bases left in between.

Many counts were recorded for this clonotype. The rearrangement uses TRBV20-1 and TRBJ2-7; tentative D call: TRBD2 (6 bases). CDR1 and CDR2 (germline): DFQATT, SNEGSKA (reference sequence). CDR3 size: 15 residues. Between the trimmed V and J ends, which lost 0 bases and 4 bases, there was a span of 16 bases. The CDR3: CSARDSGLLTYEQYF. CDR3 bases: TGCAGTGCTAGAGACTCGGGACTCCTGACGTACGAGCAGTACTTC.

This rearrangement joins TRBV12-3 or TRBV12-4 to TRBJ1-1; weak D call: TRBD1 (6 bases). CDR3 size: 13 residues. Trimming stripped 6 bases from V and 7 bases from J, with 15 bases between. The CDR3 bases are TGTGCCAGCAGCCTGGGGGGCGTTCGTGAAGCTTTCTTT. This codes for CASSLGGVREAFF.

This clonotype has a single count. A much more abundant neighbour one base away suggests this may be a read error. The chain combines TRBV2 with TRBJ1-1; D is unclear. CDR1 SNHLY and CDR2 FYNNEI come from the germline V gene. CDR3 size: 12 residues. CDR3 coding DNA: TGTTCCAGCAGTGAAGGATGGGATGAAGCTTTCTTT. Its protein is CSSSEGWDEAFF. Full variable domain (remainder filled in from reference TRBV2 and TRBJ1-1): EPEVTQTPSHQVTQMGQEVILRCVPISNHLYFYWYRQILGQKVEFLVSFYNNEISEKSEIFDDQFSVERPDGSNFTLKIRSTKLEDSAMYFCSSSEGWDEAFFGQGTRLTVV.

This clonotype was counted between two and nine times. The V call is TRBV20-1, the J call TRBJ2-7; TRBD2 aligns across 10 bases. J gave up 0 bases and V 6 bases, and 5 bases lay outside the gene matches. Germline V gene lookup returns CDR1 DFQATT and CDR2 SNEGSKA (reference sequence). This CDR3 is 14 amino acids long. The CDR3 is CSAISSGGSYEQYF. CDR3 sequence (DNA): TGCAGTGCGATATCTAGCGGGGGCTCCTACGAGCAGTACTTC.

The chain has TRBV18 and TRBJ2-7; the D gene is possibly TRBD2 (5 bases). The CDR3 runs 13 residues. Trimming took 0 bases from V and 3 from J, leaving 6 bases between them. Germline V lookup: CDR1 KGHSH, CDR2 LQKENI. The CDR3 coding sequence is TGTGCCAGCTCACCACCAGCGGACTACGAGCAGTACTTC. Translating it yields CASSPPADYEQYF.

Concerning this clonotype: A much larger clone sits a single nucleotide away, making a read error possible. The chain uses TRBV7-2 and TRBJ1-5, with D unclear. The CDR3 covers 16 residues. The germline CDR1 and CDR2 sequences are SGHTA and FQGNSA. CDR3 in amino acids: CANSLGPMVGNQPQHF. DNA for the CDR3: TGTGCCAACAGCTTAGGTCCCATGGTAGGCAATCAGCCCCAGCATTTT.

This clonotype has just a few counts. Its ends do not fully match the called genes, so a read error is possible. The V and J genes are TRBV27 and TRBJ1-1; possible D gene TRBD1, 5 bases. Germline values: CDR1 MNHEY, CDR2 SMNVEV (reference sequence). The CDR3 is made up of 13 amino acids. CDR3 nucleotides: TGTGCCAGCAGTCCCACGTGGGGACTTGAAGCTCTCTTT. This translates into CASSPTWGLEALF.

Concerning this clonotype: A much larger clone is a single base away; this may be a read error. The chain uses TRBV29-1 and TRBJ2-5; TRBD1 aligns across 9 bases. Germline lookup yields CDR1 SQVTM and CDR2 ANQGSEA. This CDR3 region has 13 residues. This chain's CDR3 is CSVDTGGAETRYF. As DNA, the CDR3 is TGCAGCGTGGATACAGGGGGCGCAGAGACCCGGTACTTC.

In regard to this clonotype: With a much larger clone just one base away, this may be a read error. The chain carries TRBV5-1 and TRBJ2-1; D possibly corresponds to TRBD2 (5 bases). The germline gives CDR1 SGHRS, CDR2 YFSETQ. The CDR3 loop spans 17 amino acids. The CDR3 DNA reads as TGCGCCAGCAGCCCCGGGCGTACTAGAGACTCCTACAGTGAGCAGTTCTTC. It yields the protein CASSPGRTRDSYSEQFF.